The entry below describes one T cell receptor beta chain. These data belong to a study of blood T cell repertoires in COVID-19. Trimming cost V 1 base and J 4 bases; bases outside gene matches: 7. The CDR3 runs 16 residues. In germline, CDR1 is MGHRA, CDR2 YSYEKL. TCRdb's table, derived via immunoSEQ multiplex PCR, lists solely in-frame clones and lacks some. The sample holds roughly 150,000 clones, approximately 84% seen once. Source material: peripheral blood. This TCR was recovered from a woman of 80 years or more with COVID-19, enrolled during active disease. The chain is built from TRBV4-1 and TRBJ2-7; 10 bases fit TRBD2. CDR3 sequence (DNA): TGCGCCAGCAGCCAAGTTAGAGCGGGAGGGAAATACGAGCAGTACTTC. This encodes CASSQVRAGGKYEQYF.